This T cell receptor beta chain appears in the sequencing data of a study of T cell responses to AZD1222 COVID-19 vaccine. This clone was counted a single time. What it recognizes is unknown. The germline gives CDR1 SGHVS, CDR2 FQNEAQ. V shed 2 bases, J shed 7 bases, and the junction held 15 bases outside the gene matches. The length of the CDR3 is 19 residues. Sequenced by immunoSEQ multiplex PCR; TCRdb stores in-frame clones only, minus some. The table has around 100,000 clones, 80% to 95% seen once. Study-level findings and limits: It was only 6 or 7 AZD1222 recipients who were seropositive at baseline. The study reported that nearly half of spike-specific TCRs target unmutated variant regions.

Sequenced here: peripheral blood, sampled on day 0 of AZD1222 vaccination. This sequence originates from an adult in good health. V is TRBV7-8 and J is TRBJ2-2; TRBD1 matches 11 bases. CDR3 coding DNA: TGTGCCAGCAGCTTAAGATCTGTCCGGACAGGGGGCTTTATCGGGGAGCTGTTTTTT. Encoded protein: CASSLRSVRTGGFIGELFF. Full variable domain (rest looked up from reference TRBV7-8 and TRBJ2-2): GAGVSQSPRYKVAKRGQDVALRCDPISGHVSLFWYQQALGQGPEFLTYFQNEAQLDKSGLPSDRFFAERPEGSVSTLKIQRTQQEDSAVYLCASSLRSVRTGGFIGELFFGEGSRLTVL.